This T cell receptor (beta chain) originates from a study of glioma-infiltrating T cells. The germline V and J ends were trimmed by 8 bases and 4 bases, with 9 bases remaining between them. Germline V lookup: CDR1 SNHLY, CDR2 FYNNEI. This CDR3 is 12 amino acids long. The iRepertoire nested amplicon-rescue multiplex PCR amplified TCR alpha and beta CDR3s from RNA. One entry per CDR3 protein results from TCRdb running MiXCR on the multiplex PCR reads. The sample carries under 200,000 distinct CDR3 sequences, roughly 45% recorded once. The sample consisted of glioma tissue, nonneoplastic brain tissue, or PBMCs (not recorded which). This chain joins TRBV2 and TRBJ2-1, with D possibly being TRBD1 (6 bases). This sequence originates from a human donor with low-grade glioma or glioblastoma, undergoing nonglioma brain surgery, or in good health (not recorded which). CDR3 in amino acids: CASGTLYNEQFF. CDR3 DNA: TGTGCCAGCGGGACACTATACAATGAGCAGTTCTTC.